This T cell receptor (beta chain) came from a study of blood T cell repertoires in COVID-19. Overall study context: Sample material is recorded as cDNA or gDNA derived from T cells, B-cell-depleted T cells, or PBMCs.

Clones were read by immunoSEQ multiplex PCR, and TCRdb kept only the in-frame ones, dropping some. The table records about 270,000 clones, 70% to 90% of them present only once. Living in about two dozen US areas, the participants were between about 18 and 100 years of age. Clinical history reported by participants formed the basis on which cohorts were assigned. Trimming removed 6 bases from V and 4 bases from J; junction bases left unmatched: 9. Germline V lookup: CDR1 MDHEN, CDR2 SYDVKM. This CDR3 contains 15 residues. The sequenced material came from PBMCs or T cells enriched from blood (not recorded which). This receptor was obtained from a woman aged 55-70 years in a cohort exposed to, infected with or recovered from COVID-19 (not recorded which). The chain recombines TRBV28 with TRBJ2-7; TRBD1 aligns across 10 bases. The CDR3 spells CASSQPRDRGYEQYF. The CDR3 DNA reads as TGTGCCAGCAGCCAACCCCGGGACAGGGGTTACGAGCAGTACTTC.